This T cell receptor beta chain was sequenced during a study of blood T cell repertoires in COVID-19 (dated by TCRdb to 2020 to 2021). Study-wide context: Samples from collaborators originated in the United States, Italy and Spain and spanned both the acute and convalescent phases of COVID-19. A de-identified subject ID, COVID-19 status, age in years and sex were almost always included in the sample metadata. A freely available public database, intended as a resource for researchers studying the immune response to SARS-CoV-2, is where the repertoires were released. Subjects who had been exposed to COVID-19, were actively infected with it, or had recovered from it provided the deeply sampled blood TCRbeta repertoires that made up the dataset. The material from the prospective study consisted of cDNA or gDNA derived from T cells, B-cell-depleted T cells, or PBMCs. Where available, HLA class I and class II types were obtained from metadata supplied by the sample provider rather than from assay-based typing. Samples were obtained from the ongoing ImmuneRACE study (first 160 participants) and from about 1,300 subjects provided by 6 global collaborators. Results and caveats for the whole study, not just this receptor: How much clinical and demographic metadata was included differed by source and by participant, and the metadata was provided uncurated.

Including the terminal cysteine and phenylalanine, the CDR3 comprises 13 residues. Only the CDR3 region is kept as DNA, spanning 39 bases read in frame from base 1. The junction shows trimming of 1 base on V and 6 bases on J, plus 9 bases between the germline ends. For CDR1 and CDR2, the germline V gene lists SGHTA and FQGNSA. TCRbeta CDR3 regions were amplified from genomic DNA using the immunoSEQ Assay, a bias-controlled multiplex PCR. Under the source paper's analysis protocol: Nucleated cell counts per sample were estimated from amplification of reference gene primers within the assay. Sequence reads were collapsed and filtered to measure the absolute abundance of every unique TCRbeta CDR3 rearrangement. Productive Simpson clonality was computed per sample as the square root of Simpson's diversity index over productive rearrangements. Entries here come from immuneACCESS through TCRdb and include only in-frame sequences with V and J called. Some clones fail to appear in such tables; in the studies checked, an unresolved V gene covers under half of the shortfall, and the cause of the remainder is unknown. V and J calls and clone size are copied from that table; D and trimming were computed from the DNA. The sample records around 200,000 clones, about 86% of which are singletons. About 4.6% of the sample is held by the ten biggest clonotypes.

As for this clone: Its antigen remains undetermined. The input lacks base qualities; no much larger clone sits a single base away.

Participants in the prospective study were aged roughly 18 to 100 years, lived in 20 to 25 United States geographic areas, and enrolled through a virtual design. In the prospective study, cohorts were assigned on the basis of participant-reported clinical history obtained from a screening survey and a study questionnaire. A participant counted as exposed if, within 2 weeks of entering the study, that participant had been in contact with someone who had a PCR-confirmed or clinician-diagnosed COVID-19 case. In the prospective study, whole blood, serum and a nasopharyngeal or oropharyngeal swab were collected from each participant by mobile phlebotomists. Prospective study participants could optionally give additional blood draws and questionnaires over an approximately two-month period. Prospective study blood samples were shipped either frozen or at room temperature before DNA extraction.

Rearrangement joined TRBV7-2 to TRBJ1-1; the D segment cannot be called with confidence. Sequenced input: PBMCs or T cells enriched from blood (not recorded which). The origin of this receptor is a young woman who had been exposed to COVID-19. The CDR3 reads as follows: CASSLGGGAEAFF. The DNA is TGTGCCAGCAGCTTAGGAGGTGGCGCTGAAGCTTTCTTT.